A selection of T cell receptor beta chains follows, all from one sample in a study of a mutant IDH1 vaccine in newly diagnosed glioma. Sequenced by immunoSEQ multiplex PCR; TCRdb stores in-frame clones only, minus some. The table shows under 80,000 clones, with around 85% occurring only once. The sequencing used PBMCs, collected from a glioma patient treated with radiotherapy, temozolomide or both. The receptors were gathered from a man younger than 40 with glioma. CDR3s leave out the opening cysteine and the closing phenylalanine or tryptophan. Each record gives: V gene, J gene, CDR3 protein.

v_gene: TRBV6-1
j_gene: TRBJ1-2
CDR3aa: ASSEGGGRGATNYGYT

v_gene: TRBV19
j_gene: TRBJ1-6
CDR3aa: ASSPGTVRSPLH

v_gene: TRBV7-9
j_gene: TRBJ1-4
CDR3aa: ASRRGNDRANEKLF

v_gene: TRBV7-6
j_gene: TRBJ2-5
CDR3aa: ASSLVLGDQETQY

v_gene: TRBV6-4
j_gene: TRBJ2-1
CDR3aa: ASGWGAHNEQF

v_gene: TRBV27
j_gene: TRBJ1-1
CDR3aa: ASMSLRSEAF

v_gene: TRBV10-2
j_gene: TRBJ2-1
CDR3aa: ASSEGTGGWNEQF

v_gene: TRBV7-9
j_gene: TRBJ1-1
CDR3aa: ACPVGGTEAF

v_gene: TRBV2
j_gene: NA
CDR3aa: ASRQAGTGSYEQY

v_gene: TRBV7-9
j_gene: TRBJ2-7
CDR3aa: ASSLVSGTPYEQY

v_gene: TRBV10-2
j_gene: TRBJ2-7
CDR3aa: ASRGTGDEQY

v_gene: TRBV5-1
j_gene: TRBJ1-4
CDR3aa: ASSFFLGQDGEKLF

v_gene: TRBV7-9
j_gene: TRBJ2-1
CDR3aa: ASRSGRQIKGNEQF

v_gene: TRBV28
j_gene: TRBJ1-5
CDR3aa: ASSLGGLQPQH

v_gene: TRBV29-1
j_gene: NA
CDR3aa: SVQKTSVNGAYEQY

v_gene: TRBV11-2
j_gene: TRBJ1-1
CDR3aa: ASSFGQNTEAF

v_gene: TRBV5-8
j_gene: TRBJ1-1
CDR3aa: ASTLTNTEAF

v_gene: TRBV27
j_gene: TRBJ2-5
CDR3aa: ASSSHDNQETQY

v_gene: TRBV6-5
j_gene: TRBJ1-1
CDR3aa: ASSLQGRGTEAF

v_gene: TRBV7-2
j_gene: TRBJ2-1
CDR3aa: ASRGGGPYNEQF

v_gene: TRBV2
j_gene: TRBJ1-1
CDR3aa: ASSIGAETEAF

v_gene: TRBV4-1
j_gene: TRBJ2-5
CDR3aa: ASSQDSTSGVKETQY

v_gene: TRBV2
j_gene: TRBJ2-7
CDR3aa: ASSTGTGFYEQY

v_gene: TRBV6-6
j_gene: TRBJ2-5
CDR3aa: ASSRQVQETQY

v_gene: TRBV7-8
j_gene: TRBJ1-5
CDR3aa: ASSLSKGVSQPQH

v_gene: TRBV19
j_gene: TRBJ2-4
CDR3aa: ASSVELAIGENIQY

v_gene: TRBV28
j_gene: TRBJ2-7
CDR3aa: ASSLAPSGTPY

v_gene: TRBV4-1
j_gene: TRBJ2-7
CDR3aa: ASSSQGWSSGEQY

v_gene: TRBV15
j_gene: TRBJ1-2
CDR3aa: ATSRDDRGRGYGYT